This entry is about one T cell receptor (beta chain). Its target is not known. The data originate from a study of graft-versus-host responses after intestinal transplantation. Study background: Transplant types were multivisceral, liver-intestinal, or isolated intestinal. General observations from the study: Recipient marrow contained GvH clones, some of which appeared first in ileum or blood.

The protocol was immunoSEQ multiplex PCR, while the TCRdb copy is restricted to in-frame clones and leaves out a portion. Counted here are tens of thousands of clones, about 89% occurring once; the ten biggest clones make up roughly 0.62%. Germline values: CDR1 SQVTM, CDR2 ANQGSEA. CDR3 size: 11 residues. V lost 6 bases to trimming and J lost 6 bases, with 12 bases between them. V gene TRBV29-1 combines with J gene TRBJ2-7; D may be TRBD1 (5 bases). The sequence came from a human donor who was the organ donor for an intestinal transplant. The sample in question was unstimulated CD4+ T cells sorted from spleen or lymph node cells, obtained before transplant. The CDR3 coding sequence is TGCAGCGTGGACACCGCTCTCGAGCAGTACTTC. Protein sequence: CSVDTALEQYF.